Each of the 25 T cell receptor beta chains below was sequenced from the same sample in a study of naive and memory T cell subsets. The beta constant-region primer was an equimolar mix of two oligonucleotides covering TRBC1 and TRBC2. Ligated cDNA was amplified by four rounds of PCR with nested alpha and beta constant-region primers and SP2. Each CDR3 protein is one row after TCRdb ran MiXCR on the UMI-ligation and nested PCR reads. This sample has about 100,000 distinct CDR3 sequences; approximately 14% occur once, and the top ten carry roughly 3.1%. What these receptors recognize is not known. Study-level findings and limits: Possibly reflecting memory cells re-expressing CD45RA, a few larger clonotypes occurred in naive repertoires, especially CD8.

Sequenced material: naive CD8+ T cells from blood. These receptors came from a human donor in good health.

This clonotype was observed a few times. The genes are TRBV29-1 and TRBJ1-1; D is unclear. Germline-derived CDR1 and CDR2 are SQVTM and ANQGSEA. Trimming shortened V by 4 bases and J by 1 base, and 4 bases separated the two germline ends. CDR3 length: 11 amino acids. Written as DNA, the CDR3 is TGCAGCGTTGTGGAGAACACTGAAGCTTTCTTT. Protein sequence: CSVVENTEAFF.

This chain links TRBV12-3 or TRBV12-4 with TRBJ2-1; 8 bases map to TRBD2. Losses at the gene ends were 5 bases for V and 11 bases for J; bases not matched to a gene: 5. There are 12 residues in the CDR3. The chain's CDR3 is CASSPGLEKQFF. The CDR3 region has the DNA TGTGCCAGCAGTCCGGGACTAGAGAAGCAGTTCTTC.

This clonotype was counted at least ten times. The chain employs TRBV6-5 and TRBJ2-2; D is ambiguous. V lost 6 bases and J 2 bases, leaving 19 bases between the germline ends. Germline V gene data show CDR1 as MNHEY and CDR2 as SVGAGI. The CDR3 covers 17 residues. CDR3 sequence: CASSQRPERLNTGELFF. The DNA for the CDR3 is TGTGCCAGCAGCCAGAGACCGGAACGATTAAACACCGGGGAGCTGTTTTTT.

Turning to this clonotype: One base away lies a much larger clone, so this may be a sequencing read error. CDR3 in amino acids: CASTPRQSSYEQYF. Written as DNA, the CDR3 is TGTGCCAGCACCCCTAGGCAGTCCTCCTACGAGCAGTACTTC. The chain combines TRBV7-9 with TRBJ2-7; no definite D call. The CDR3 contains 14 residues. V lost 7 bases to trimming and J lost 0 bases, with 13 bases between them. CDR1 SEHNR and CDR2 FQNEAQ come from the germline V gene (reference sequence).

The gene calls are TRBV3-1 and TRBJ2-1, with TRBD2 identical over 13 bases. After removal of 7 bases from V and 10 bases from J, the junction contained 10 bases not matched to a gene. CDR1 is LGHDT, CDR2 YNNKEL, per germline (reference sequence). The CDR3 spans 15 residues. CDR3 protein: CASTTTSGGAREQFF. CDR3 in DNA: TGTGCCAGCACCACAACTAGCGGGGGGGCTCGGGAGCAGTTCTTC.

This sequence joins TRBV7-3 and TRBJ2-1; D is perhaps TRBD2 (6 bases). This CDR3 has 12 amino acids. V lost 5 bases and J 10 bases, leaving 12 bases between the germline ends. The germline V gene encodes CDR1 SGHTA and CDR2 FQGTGA. CDR3 bases: TGTGCCAGCAGCCGTTCCGCGGGGGAGCAGTTCTTC. Its translation: CASSRSAGEQFF.

This clonotype was seen at least ten times. This chain connects TRBV24-1 to TRBJ2-4; D call uncertain. Trimming removed 0 bases from V and 2 bases from J, with 19 bases in between. Germline V gene data show CDR1 as KGHDR and CDR2 as SFDVKD. The CDR3 is 19 residues long. The CDR3: CATSDLVQSGIWSKNIQYF. The CDR3 DNA reads TGTGCCACCAGTGATTTGGTTCAGTCCGGAATTTGGTCCAAAAACATTCAGTACTTC.

This chain joins TRBV18 and TRBJ2-3; D is unresolved. The CDR3 is 13 amino acids. Looked up from germline, CDR1 is KGHSH and CDR2 is LQKENI. Between the trimmed V and J ends, which lost 3 bases and 4 bases, there was a span of 8 bases. This chain's CDR3 is CASSPPRSDTQYF. The CDR3 DNA sequence: TGTGCCAGCTCACCTCCGCGCTCAGATACGCAGTATTTT.

V and J are TRBV12-3 or TRBV12-4 and TRBJ2-7; TRBD2 matches at 8 bases. V was clipped by 1 base and J by 2 bases; unmatched bases: 10. The CDR3 sequence is 17 residues long. The CDR3: CASSLGAGGASTYEQYF. Written as DNA, the CDR3 is TGTGCCAGCAGTTTAGGGGCGGGGGGCGCGTCGACCTACGAGCAGTACTTC.

This clonotype has ten or more counts. The rearrangement links TRBV19 to TRBJ2-1, with D hard to call. Germline V lookup: CDR1 LNHDA, CDR2 SQIVND (reference sequence). The CDR3 spans 14 residues. V lost 5 bases and J 4 bases, leaving 12 bases between the germline ends. The CDR3 loop is CASSYSLLYNEQFF. The CDR3 coding sequence is TGTGCCAGTAGTTACAGCTTACTATACAATGAGCAGTTCTTC.

In its sample, this clonotype was seen a few times. The chain has TRBV6-5 and TRBJ2-3; the D gene is possibly TRBD1 (6 bases). Trimming cost V 5 bases and J 5 bases, with 17 bases left between them. CDR3 length: 15 amino acids. Germline assignment: CDR1 MNHEY and CDR2 SVGAGI. The CDR3 spells CASSLRSTGKDTQYF. In nucleotides, the CDR3 is TGTGCCAGCAGTCTACGGAGTACAGGGAAAGATACGCAGTATTTT.

This clonotype was counted at least ten times. This chain connects TRBV12-3 or TRBV12-4 to TRBJ1-1; D uncertain. V was clipped by 4 bases and J by 1 base, with 10 bases between them. The CDR3 runs to 14 residues. The CDR3 DNA follows: TGTGCCAGCAGTTCCCTCCCAGGGAACACTGAAGCTTTCTTT. Translating it yields CASSSLPGNTEAFF.

The chain links TRBV27 to TRBJ1-1; D ambiguous. CDR3 length: 13 residues. CDR1 MNHEY and CDR2 SMNVEV come from the germline V gene (reference sequence). Trimming pared 3 bases from V and 4 bases from J, leaving 9 bases between. The CDR3 DNA reads as TGTGCCAGCAGTTTCGAGGGAACCACTGAAGCTTTCTTT. Protein product: CASSFEGTTEAFF.

This clonotype has a handful of counts. The chain joins TRBV7-9 to TRBJ1-2; TRBD1 is a possible D gene (5 bases). CDR3 length equals 11 residues. Germline V lookup: CDR1 SEHNR, CDR2 FQNEAQ (reference sequence). Trimming took off 5 bases at V and 8 bases at J, with 9 bases between the two ends. The CDR3 sequence: CASSSYRGYTF. CDR3 DNA sequence: TGTGCCAGCAGCAGCTACAGGGGCTACACCTTC.

The sample holds many counts of this clonotype. The gene calls are TRBV2 and TRBJ1-1; the D is unclear. The CDR3 sequence is 12 residues long. Germline V CDR1 and CDR2: SNHLY, FYNNEI. Between the trimmed V and J ends, which lost 4 bases and 5 bases, there was a span of 8 bases. CDR3 loop: CASSGGTTEAFF. CDR3 in DNA: TGTGCCAGCAGTGGGGGTACGACTGAAGCTTTCTTT.

This clonotype was seen a few times. The chain couples TRBV15 to TRBJ2-1; 7 nucleotides agree with TRBD2. The CDR3 covers 14 residues. Per germline, CDR1 LNHNV and CDR2 YYDKDF (reference sequence). With 8 bases clipped from V and 4 bases from J, the junction kept 8 bases outside the gene matches. Here the CDR3 DNA reads TGTGCCACCGAGGGAGGGCCAGGATACAATGAGCAGTTCTTC. This encodes CATEGGPGYNEQFF.

This clonotype was seen at least ten times. The rearrangement joins TRBV9 to TRBJ2-3; a weak D match, TRBD1 (6 bases). The CDR3 extends over 13 amino acids. Germline values: CDR1 SGDLS, CDR2 YYNGEE. V lost 3 bases and J lost 7, with 12 bases in between. The CDR3 loop reads CASSGNRANTQYF. CDR3 nucleotides: TGTGCCAGCAGCGGGAACAGGGCAAATACGCAGTATTTT.

V is TRBV12-3 or TRBV12-4 and J is TRBJ1-2; D is unclear. This CDR3 spans 13 amino acids. The germline V and J ends were trimmed by 2 bases and 6 bases, with 10 bases remaining between them. The CDR3 nucleotides are TGTGCCAGCAGTTTAAGTCTCGGGGATGGCTACACCTTC. Translating it yields CASSLSLGDGYTF.

Only a few counts were recorded for this clonotype. The chain joins TRBV4-3 to TRBJ1-2; TRBD1 matches 8 bases. V lost 0 bases to trimming and J lost 2 bases; unmatched junction nucleotides: 11. This CDR3 region has 18 residues. Looked up from germline, CDR1 is LGHNA and CDR2 is YSLEER. CDR3 region: CASSQDQSFRGLNYGYTF. Here the CDR3 DNA reads TGCGCCAGCAGCCAAGACCAGAGTTTCAGGGGGCTGAACTATGGCTACACCTTC.

This clonotype was recorded many times. The chain recombines TRBV4-3 with TRBJ1-1; D might be TRBD1 (5 bases). V was pared by 1 base and J by 7 bases, with 13 bases between. Germline V gives CDR1 LGHNA, CDR2 YSLEER. The CDR3 totals 14 residues. In DNA, the CDR3 is TGCGCCAGCAGCCAAGCCGCAGGGAGGAGTGAAGCTTTCTTT. This encodes CASSQAAGRSEAFF.

CDR3 sequence (DNA): TGCAGCGTTGGCCAGACCTCCTACGAGCAGTACTTC. As protein: CSVGQTSYEQYF. This sequence joins TRBV29-1 and TRBJ2-7; no definite D call. Looked up from germline, CDR1 is SQVTM and CDR2 is ANQGSEA. The CDR3 spans 12 residues. V shed 4 bases and J shed 0 bases, with 7 bases lying between them.

The chain employs TRBV20-1 and TRBJ1-1; TRBD1 might be the D (5 bases). The CDR3 is 14 amino acids. With 4 bases removed from V and 0 bases from J, the gap between germline ends came to 12 bases. Germline CDR1 and CDR2: DFQATT and SNEGSKA (reference sequence). The CDR3 sequence is CSATRAIMNTEAFF. CDR3 sequence (DNA): TGCAGTGCTACCAGGGCAATCATGAACACTGAAGCTTTCTTT.

This clonotype was recorded a few times. The CDR3 is CASNKDRVWSEAFF. CDR3 nucleotide sequence: TGTGCCAGCAACAAGGACAGGGTCTGGTCTGAAGCTTTCTTT. V usage is TRBV5-6 and J usage is TRBJ1-1; 8 positions agree with TRBD1. The CDR3 has 14 amino acids. Germline V lookup: CDR1 SGHDT, CDR2 YYEEEE. Trimming took 6 bases from V and 6 from J; bases not matched to a gene: 10. Supplemented by reference TRBV5-6 and TRBJ1-1, the full variable domain reads DAGVTQSPTHLIKTRGQQVTLRCSPKSGHDTVSWYQQALGQGPQFIFQYYEEEERQRGNFPDRFSGHQFPNYSSELNVNALLLGDSALYLCASNKDRVWSEAFFGQGTRLTVV.

The table lists this clonotype with many counts. The chain has TRBV12-3 or TRBV12-4 and TRBJ2-5; D unclear. The CDR3 covers 12 residues. Trimming cost V 5 bases and J 5 bases, with 9 bases left between them. The CDR3 DNA sequence: TGTGCCAGCAGTCTCACGGCGGAGACCCAGTACTTC. Its protein product is CASSLTAETQYF.

V and J are TRBV12-3 or TRBV12-4 and TRBJ2-5; D is possibly TRBD1 (6 bases). V lost 2 bases, J lost 5 bases, and 9 bases lay in between. The CDR3 runs to 13 residues. The CDR3 protein is CASSLSRGETQYF. The CDR3 region has the DNA TGTGCCAGCAGTTTAAGCAGGGGTGAGACCCAGTACTTC.